This is a list of T cell receptor beta chains from one sample in a study of CD8 T cells in ankylosing spondylitis. One entry per CDR3 protein results from TCRdb running MiXCR on the 5' RACE reads. This sample carries some 150,000 distinct CDR3 sequences, roughly 10% of them seen once, and the ten largest clones take roughly 4.3%. Material: blood, either unsorted or a sorted T cell fraction (not recorded which). The receptor set was obtained from a female donor with ankylosing spondylitis or in good health (not recorded which). Both conserved end residues are part of each CDR3. A D gene is named only where the DNA matches it firmly. Size is stated for part of the rows, as once, few or many counts, or as a class when the clone is expanded.

j_call: TRBJ2-3; d_call: TRBD2; v_call: TRBV11-2; clone_size: few; cdr3_nt: TGTGCCAGCAGCTCTCGAATAGCGGGAGGTGGAGATACGCAGTATTTT; cdr3_aa: CASSSRIAGGGDTQYF
j_call: TRBJ2-7; d_call: TRBD2; v_call: TRBV11-2; clone_size: -; cdr3_nt: TGTGCCAGCAGCCCCCGGGACTACAACTACGAGCAGTGCTTC; cdr3_aa: CASSPRDYNYEQCF
j_call: TRBJ1-1; d_call: -; v_call: TRBV4-1; clone_size: many; cdr3_nt: TGCGCCAGCAGCCGCACAACAGGGTCCACTGAAGCTTTCTTT; cdr3_aa: CASSRTTGSTEAFF
j_call: TRBJ2-6; d_call: TRBD1; v_call: TRBV9; clone_size: many; cdr3_nt: TGTGCCAGCACGAAGACAGGGATCCCTGGGGCCAACGTCCTGACTTTC; cdr3_aa: CASTKTGIPGANVLTF
j_call: TRBJ2-1; d_call: -; v_call: TRBV15; clone_size: many; cdr3_nt: TGTGCCACCAGCAGAGATCTATTAGCGGTGAGCTCCTACAATGAGCAGTTCTTC; cdr3_aa: CATSRDLLAVSSYNEQFF
j_call: TRBJ2-5; d_call: TRBD2; v_call: TRBV24-1; clone_size: many; cdr3_nt: TGTGCCACCAGCGAGACTAGCTTGAAACAAGAGACCCAGTACTTC; cdr3_aa: CATSETSLKQETQYF
j_call: TRBJ1-2; d_call: -; v_call: TRBV5-1; clone_size: -; cdr3_nt: TGCGCCAGCAGCGCTCACGGTCCACAGGGCTATGGCTACACCTTC; cdr3_aa: CASSAHGPQGYGYTF
j_call: TRBJ2-1; d_call: TRBD1; v_call: TRBV2; clone_size: once; cdr3_nt: TGTGCCAGCAGCACCGGGACAGGTAACAATGAGCAGTTCTTC; cdr3_aa: CASSTGTGNNEQFF
j_call: TRBJ1-4; d_call: -; v_call: TRBV12-3/TRBV12-4; clone_size: many; cdr3_nt: TGTGCCAGTTCCAAGGGGGAAAAACTGTTTTTT; cdr3_aa: CASSKGEKLFF
j_call: TRBJ2-3; d_call: TRBD2; v_call: TRBV20-1; clone_size: few; cdr3_nt: TGCAGTGCTCCCCGGACTAGCGGGGCTAGCACAGATACGCAGTATTTT; cdr3_aa: CSAPRTSGASTDTQYF
j_call: TRBJ2-3; d_call: TRBD2; v_call: TRBV7-2; clone_size: many; cdr3_nt: TGTGCCAGCATAATGGGACTAGATGTGATAGATACGCAGTATTTT; cdr3_aa: CASIMGLDVIDTQYF
j_call: TRBJ1-1; d_call: -; v_call: TRBV29-1; clone_size: -; cdr3_nt: TGCAGCGTTGAAATTACTGAAGCTTTCTTT; cdr3_aa: CSVEITEAFF
j_call: TRBJ2-7; d_call: -; v_call: TRBV20-1; clone_size: -; cdr3_nt: TGCAGTGCTCAGGGACCGTTTAATGCCGAGCAGTACTTC; cdr3_aa: CSAQGPFNAEQYF
j_call: TRBJ2-1; d_call: -; v_call: TRBV30; clone_size: many; cdr3_nt: TGTGCCTGGAGCAAGGGCAATGAGCAGTTCTTC; cdr3_aa: CAWSKGNEQFF
j_call: TRBJ2-1; d_call: TRBD1; v_call: TRBV5-5; clone_size: many; cdr3_nt: TGTGCCAGCAGCTTCCCGGGACAGGAGTACAATGAGCAGTTCTTC; cdr3_aa: CASSFPGQEYNEQFF
j_call: TRBJ1-1; d_call: -; v_call: TRBV20-1; clone_size: many; cdr3_nt: TGCAGTGCTAGGTCTCCCCAGCCTGGTCGGAACACTGAAGCTTTCTTT; cdr3_aa: CSARSPQPGRNTEAFF
j_call: TRBJ2-7; d_call: TRBD2; v_call: TRBV4-2; clone_size: many; cdr3_nt: TGTGCCAGCAGCCAAACGGGACTAGCGGGAGTGTTCCTCGGCCACGAGCAGTACTTC; cdr3_aa: CASSQTGLAGVFLGHEQYF
j_call: TRBJ2-7; d_call: -; v_call: TRBV5-1; clone_size: many; cdr3_nt: TGCGCCAGCAGCTCCGGGTTATTGAGCTCCTACGAGCAGTACTTC; cdr3_aa: CASSSGLLSSYEQYF
j_call: TRBJ2-5; d_call: -; v_call: TRBV12-3/TRBV12-4; clone_size: many; cdr3_nt: TGTGCCAGCAGACCTACAGAGCAAGAGACCCAGTACTTC; cdr3_aa: CASRPTEQETQYF
j_call: TRBJ2-1; d_call: -; v_call: TRBV4-1; clone_size: -; cdr3_nt: TGCGCCAGCAGCCAAGCCCCACCAACTGGCAATGAGCAGTTCTTC; cdr3_aa: CASSQAPPTGNEQFF
j_call: TRBJ2-3; d_call: -; v_call: TRBV4-1; clone_size: many; cdr3_nt: TGCGCCAGCAGCCAAGTTGGTCGGAGGGGCGCGCGAGCAGATACGCAGTATTTT; cdr3_aa: CASSQVGRRGARADTQYF
j_call: TRBJ1-3; d_call: -; v_call: TRBV5-1; clone_size: -; cdr3_nt: TGCGCCAGTTCTCCTGACAGCTCTGGAAACACCATATATTTT; cdr3_aa: CASSPDSSGNTIYF
j_call: TRBJ1-2; d_call: -; v_call: TRBV2; clone_size: -; cdr3_nt: TGTGCCAGCACGAATCCCCGGGGATTTTATGGCTACACCTTC; cdr3_aa: CASTNPRGFYGYTF
j_call: TRBJ2-7; d_call: -; v_call: TRBV5-1; clone_size: many; cdr3_nt: TGCGCCAGCAGCTCTCCAGGTATCTACGAGCAGTACTTC; cdr3_aa: CASSSPGIYEQYF
j_call: TRBJ1-1; d_call: TRBD1; v_call: TRBV5-5; clone_size: many; cdr3_nt: TGTGCCAGCAGCTGGCAGGGGGCGCAGAGTGAAGCTTTCTTT; cdr3_aa: CASSWQGAQSEAFF
j_call: TRBJ1-2; d_call: -; v_call: TRBV20-1; clone_size: -; cdr3_nt: TGCAGTGCTAGAGAGATAGCGGGGGAGGGCTACACCTTC; cdr3_aa: CSAREIAGEGYTF